These T cell receptor beta chains were read from a single sample in a study of T-cell memory formation after mild COVID-19. A single record per CDR3 protein comes from TCRdb applying MiXCR to the 5' RACE reads. This table holds some 450,000 distinct CDR3 sequences, 20% found once. Sequenced: PBMCs or a T cell subset sorted from them (not recorded which). The source of these receptors is an adult woman who had mild COVID-19 (a few samples of this study predate the infection). Cell type and time point are not known. CDR3s include the opening cysteine and the closing phenylalanine or tryptophan. The D gene is left open where the match is weak. Expanded clones get a size class; other rows say once, few or many, or leave the size out.

>TRBV2|TRBJ1-1|NA|13|few
TGTGCCAGCAGTGATAAAGAAGGACTCAAAGCTTTCTTT
CASSDKEGLKAFF
>TRBV20-1|TRBJ2-5|NA|15|many
TGCAGTGCCGACCTGGAGCTAGCCGTCTCGGAGACCCAGTACTTC
CSADLELAVSETQYF
>TRBV2|TRBJ2-7|TRBD1|16|NA
TGTGCCAGCAAGCCCCATGTAACAGGGGCCACCTACGAGCAGTACTTC
CASKPHVTGATYEQYF
>TRBV5-1|TRBJ2-7|TRBD2|14|few
TGCGCCAGCAGCCCTCGGGGGGAACTTTACGAGCAGTACTTC
CASSPRGELYEQYF
>TRBV5-1|TRBJ2-5|NA|15|NA
TGCGCCAGCAGTTCTGGATCGCGGACCCAAGAGACCCAGTACTTC
CASSSGSRTQETQYF
>TRBV27|TRBJ1-4|TRBD1|16|few
TGTGCCAGCAGTATTTATGTCGGGACAGGGTACGAAAAACTGTTTTTT
CASSIYVGTGYEKLFF
>TRBV5-1|TRBJ2-1|NA|16|many
TGCGCCAGCAGCATCGGGGACTTGAGCTCCTACAATGAGCAGTTCTTC
CASSIGDLSSYNEQFF
>TRBV7-9|TRBJ1-1|NA|14|few
TGTGCCAGCAGCTTAGTTGAGGTGAACACTGAAGCTTTCTTT
CASSLVEVNTEAFF
>TRBV12-3/TRBV12-4|TRBJ2-6|NA|15|many
TGTGCCAGCAGTTTTAGAGAGACTGGGGCCAACGTCCTGACTTTC
CASSFRETGANVLTF
>TRBV18|TRBJ2-7|TRBD2|16|NA
TGTGCCAGCTCACCCCCGGGGCTAGCGGGACCTTACGAGCAGTACTTC
CASSPPGLAGPYEQYF
>TRBV4-1|TRBJ2-5|NA|14|NA
TGCGCCAGCAGCCAACTGTGGGGCCAAGAGACCCAGTACTTC
CASSQLWGQETQYF
>TRBV20-1|TRBJ1-5|NA|14|NA
TGCAGTGCTAGAGATCCGATGGATGCTCAGCCCCAGCATTTT
CSARDPMDAQPQHF
>TRBV7-2|TRBJ2-7|TRBD1|15|few
TGTGCCAGCAGCCCCGGACAGGGCGGGTTCTTCGAGCAGTACTTC
CASSPGQGGFFEQYF
>TRBV4-3|TRBJ1-1|NA|15|once
TGCGCCAGCAGCCTAGGGGACCTCGCCAGGGGTGAAGCTTTCTTT
CASSLGDLARGEAFF
>TRBV20-1|TRBJ2-3|TRBD2|14|many
TGCAGTGCTACTAACTTCCGGGGGGGCGATACGCAGTATTTT
CSATNFRGGDTQYF
>TRBV7-6|TRBJ2-5|TRBD2|15|NA
TGTGCCAGCAGCTACGTTGGGGGGGTCCAAGAGACCCAGTACTTC
CASSYVGGVQETQYF
>TRBV4-3|TRBJ2-6|NA|16|medium-sized
TGCGCCAGCAGCCAAGACTCCGGGACTGGGGCCAACGTCCTGACTTTC
CASSQDSGTGANVLTF
>TRBV6-5|TRBJ2-3|NA|14|few
TGTGCCAGCAGTTACGAGGTATCCCCAGATACGCAGTATTTT
CASSYEVSPDTQYF
>TRBV7-2|TRBJ1-6|NA|15|few
TGTGCCAGCAGCCCGTACAGCTCCTATAATTCACCCCTCCACTTT
CASSPYSSYNSPLHF
>TRBV7-8|TRBJ2-1|TRBD1|17|NA
TGTGCCAGCAGCCGACCGGGACAGGATAGCTCCTACAATGAGCAGTTCTTC
CASSRPGQDSSYNEQFF